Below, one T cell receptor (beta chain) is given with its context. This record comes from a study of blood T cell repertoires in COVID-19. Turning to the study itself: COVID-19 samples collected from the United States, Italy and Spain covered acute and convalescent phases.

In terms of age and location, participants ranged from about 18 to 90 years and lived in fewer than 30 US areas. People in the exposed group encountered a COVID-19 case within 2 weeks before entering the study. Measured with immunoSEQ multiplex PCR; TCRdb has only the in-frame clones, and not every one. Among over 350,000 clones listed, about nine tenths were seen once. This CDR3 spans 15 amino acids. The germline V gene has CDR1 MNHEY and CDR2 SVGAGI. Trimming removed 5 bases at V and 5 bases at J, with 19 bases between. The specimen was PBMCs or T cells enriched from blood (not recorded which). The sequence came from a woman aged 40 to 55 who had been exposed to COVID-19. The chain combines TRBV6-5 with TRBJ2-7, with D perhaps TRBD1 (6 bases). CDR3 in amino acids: CASSPTGITGNEQYF. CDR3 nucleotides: TGTGCCAGCAGTCCCACCGGTATTACAGGGAACGAGCAGTACTTC.